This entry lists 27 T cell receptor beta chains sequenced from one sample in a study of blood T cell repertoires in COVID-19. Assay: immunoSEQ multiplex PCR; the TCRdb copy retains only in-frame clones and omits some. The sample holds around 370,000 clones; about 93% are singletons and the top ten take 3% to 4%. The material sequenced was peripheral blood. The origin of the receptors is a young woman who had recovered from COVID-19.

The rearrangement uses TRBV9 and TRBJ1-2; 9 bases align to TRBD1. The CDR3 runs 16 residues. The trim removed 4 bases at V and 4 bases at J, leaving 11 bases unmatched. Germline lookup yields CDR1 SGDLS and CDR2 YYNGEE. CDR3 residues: CASSPIRQGDPYGYTF. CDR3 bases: TGTGCCAGCAGCCCGATCCGACAGGGGGATCCCTATGGCTACACCTTC.

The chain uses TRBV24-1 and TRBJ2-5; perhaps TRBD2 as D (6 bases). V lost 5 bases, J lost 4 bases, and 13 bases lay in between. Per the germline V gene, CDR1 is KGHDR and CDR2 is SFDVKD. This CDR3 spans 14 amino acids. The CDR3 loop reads CATSALGGPETQYF. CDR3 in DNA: TGTGCCACCAGTGCCCTCGGGGGACCAGAGACCCAGTACTTC.

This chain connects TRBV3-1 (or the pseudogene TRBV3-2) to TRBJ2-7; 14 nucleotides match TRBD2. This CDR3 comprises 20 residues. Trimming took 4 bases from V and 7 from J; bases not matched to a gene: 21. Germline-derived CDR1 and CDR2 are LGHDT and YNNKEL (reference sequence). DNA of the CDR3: TGTGCCAGCAGCCGACACGCGTGGACTAGCGGGAGGACCGGGGGGTGGGAGCAGTACGTC. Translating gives CASSRHAWTSGRTGGWEQYV.

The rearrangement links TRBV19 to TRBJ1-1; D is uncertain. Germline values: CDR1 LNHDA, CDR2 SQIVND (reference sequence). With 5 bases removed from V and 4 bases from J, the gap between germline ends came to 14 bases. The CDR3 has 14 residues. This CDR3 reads CASSASGGPTEAFF. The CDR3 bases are TGTGCCAGTAGTGCCTCGGGAGGCCCCACTGAAGCTTTCTTT.

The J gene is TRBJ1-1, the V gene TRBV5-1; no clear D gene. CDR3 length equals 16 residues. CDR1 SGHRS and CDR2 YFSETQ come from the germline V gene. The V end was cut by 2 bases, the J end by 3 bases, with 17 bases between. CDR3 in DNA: TGCGCCAGCAGCTTTCGAGGCGCCGAGGCGTACACTGAAGCTTTCTTT. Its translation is CASSFRGAEAYTEAFF.

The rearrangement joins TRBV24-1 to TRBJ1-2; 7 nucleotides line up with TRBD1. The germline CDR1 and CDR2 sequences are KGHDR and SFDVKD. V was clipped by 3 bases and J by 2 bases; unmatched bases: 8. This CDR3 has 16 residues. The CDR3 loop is CATSDPSQGGNYGYTF. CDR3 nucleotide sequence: TGTGCCACCAGTGATCCTTCCCAGGGGGGAAACTATGGCTACACCTTC.

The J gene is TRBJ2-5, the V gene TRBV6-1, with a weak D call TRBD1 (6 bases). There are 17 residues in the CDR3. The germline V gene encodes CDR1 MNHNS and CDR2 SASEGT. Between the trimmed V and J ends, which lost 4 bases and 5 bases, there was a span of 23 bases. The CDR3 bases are TGTGCCAGCAGTGCACAGGGTACCGGGGTTTGGGGGGAGACCCAGTACTTC. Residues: CASSAQGTGVWGETQYF.

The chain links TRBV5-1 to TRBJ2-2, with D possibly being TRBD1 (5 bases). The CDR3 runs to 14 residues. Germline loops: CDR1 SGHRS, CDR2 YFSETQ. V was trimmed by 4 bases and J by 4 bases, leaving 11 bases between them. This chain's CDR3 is CASSGALFTGELFF. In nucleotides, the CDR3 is TGCGCCAGCAGCGGGGCCCTTTTCACCGGGGAGCTGTTTTTT.

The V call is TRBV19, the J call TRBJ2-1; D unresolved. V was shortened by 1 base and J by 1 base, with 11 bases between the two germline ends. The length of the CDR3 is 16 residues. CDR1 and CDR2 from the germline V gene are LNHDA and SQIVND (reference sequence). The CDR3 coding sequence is TGTGCCAGTAGTATAGTAGGAGTGAGTTCCTACAATGAGCAGTTCTTC. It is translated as CASSIVGVSSYNEQFF. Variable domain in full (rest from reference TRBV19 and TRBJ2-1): DGGITQSPKYLFRKEGQNVTLSCEQNLNHDAMYWYRQDPGQGLRLIYYSQIVNDFQKGDIAEGYSVSREKKESFPLTVTSAQKNPTAFYLCASSIVGVSSYNEQFFGPGTRLTVL.

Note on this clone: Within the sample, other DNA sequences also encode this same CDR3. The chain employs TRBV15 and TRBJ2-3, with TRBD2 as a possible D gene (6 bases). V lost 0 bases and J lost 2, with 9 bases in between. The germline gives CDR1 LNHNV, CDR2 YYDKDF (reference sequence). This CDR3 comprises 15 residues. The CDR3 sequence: CATSREGGDTDTQYF. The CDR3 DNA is TGTGCCACCAGCAGAGAAGGCGGGGACACAGATACGCAGTATTTT.

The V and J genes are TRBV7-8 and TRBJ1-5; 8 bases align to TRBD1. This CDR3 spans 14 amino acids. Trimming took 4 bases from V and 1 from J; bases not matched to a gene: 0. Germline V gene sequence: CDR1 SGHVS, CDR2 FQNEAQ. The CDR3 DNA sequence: TGTGCCAGCAGCTCAGGGGGCAGCAATCAGCCCCAGCATTTT. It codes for CASSSGGSNQPQHF.

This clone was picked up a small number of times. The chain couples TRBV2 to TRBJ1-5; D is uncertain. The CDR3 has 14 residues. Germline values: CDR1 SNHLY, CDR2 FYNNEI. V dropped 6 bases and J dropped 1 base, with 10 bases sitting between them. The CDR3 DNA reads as TGTGCCAGCAGGGCCTTACAGAGCAATCAGCCCCAGCATTTT. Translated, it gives CASRALQSNQPQHF.

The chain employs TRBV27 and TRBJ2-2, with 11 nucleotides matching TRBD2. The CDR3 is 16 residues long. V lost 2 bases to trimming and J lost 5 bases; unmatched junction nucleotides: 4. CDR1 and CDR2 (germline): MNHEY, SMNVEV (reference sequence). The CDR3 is CASSLLSGRGTGELFF. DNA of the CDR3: TGTGCCAGCAGTTTACTTAGCGGGAGGGGAACCGGGGAGCTGTTTTTT.

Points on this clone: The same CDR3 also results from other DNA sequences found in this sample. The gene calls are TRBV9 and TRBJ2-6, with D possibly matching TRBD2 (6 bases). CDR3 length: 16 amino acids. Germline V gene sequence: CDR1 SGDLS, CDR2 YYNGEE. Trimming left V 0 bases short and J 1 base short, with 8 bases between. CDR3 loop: CASSVVGGSGANVLTF. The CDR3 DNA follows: TGTGCCAGCAGCGTAGTTGGGGGGTCTGGGGCCAACGTCCTGACTTTC. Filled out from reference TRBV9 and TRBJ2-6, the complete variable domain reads DSGVTQTPKHLITATGQRVTLRCSPRSGDLSVYWYQQSLDQGLQFLIQYYNGEERAKGNILERFSAQQFPDLHSELNLSSLELGDSALYFCASSVVGGSGANVLTFGAGSRLTVL.

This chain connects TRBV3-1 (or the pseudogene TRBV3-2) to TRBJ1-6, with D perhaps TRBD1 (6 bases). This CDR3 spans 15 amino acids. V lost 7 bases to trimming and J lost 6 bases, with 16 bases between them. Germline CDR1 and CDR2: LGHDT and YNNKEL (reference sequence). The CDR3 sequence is CASNSGGWGNSPLHF. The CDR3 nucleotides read TGTGCCAGCAATTCGGGGGGCTGGGGTAATTCACCCCTCCACTTT.

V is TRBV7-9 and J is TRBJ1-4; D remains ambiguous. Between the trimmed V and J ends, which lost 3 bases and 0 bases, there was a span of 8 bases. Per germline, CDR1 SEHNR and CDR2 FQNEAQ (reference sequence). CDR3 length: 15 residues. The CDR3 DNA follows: TGTGCCAGCAGCTTTCCGGGTGCAACTAATGAAAAACTGTTTTTT. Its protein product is CASSFPGATNEKLFF.

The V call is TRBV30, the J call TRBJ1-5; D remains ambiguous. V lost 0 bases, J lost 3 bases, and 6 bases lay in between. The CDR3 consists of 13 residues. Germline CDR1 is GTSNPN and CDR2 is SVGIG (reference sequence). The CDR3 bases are TGTGCCTGGAGTGTACTGTTCAATCAGCCCCAGCATTTT. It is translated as CAWSVLFNQPQHF.

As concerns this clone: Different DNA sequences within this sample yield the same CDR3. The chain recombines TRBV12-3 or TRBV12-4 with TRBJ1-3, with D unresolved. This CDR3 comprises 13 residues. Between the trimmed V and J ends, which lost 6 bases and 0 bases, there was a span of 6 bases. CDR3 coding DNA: TGTGCCAGCAGCACAAACTCTGGAAACACCATATATTTT. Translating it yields CASSTNSGNTIYF.

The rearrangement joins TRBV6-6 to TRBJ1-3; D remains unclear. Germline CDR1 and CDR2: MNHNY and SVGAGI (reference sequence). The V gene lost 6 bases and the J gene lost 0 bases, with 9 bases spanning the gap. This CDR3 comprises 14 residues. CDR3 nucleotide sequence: TGTGCCAGCAGCCACAAAGACTCTGGAAACACCATATATTTT. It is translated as CASSHKDSGNTIYF.

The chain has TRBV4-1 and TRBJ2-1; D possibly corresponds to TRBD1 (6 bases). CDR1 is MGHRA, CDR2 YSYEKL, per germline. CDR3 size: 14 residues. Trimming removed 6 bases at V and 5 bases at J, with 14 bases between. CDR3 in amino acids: CASSHRDTNNEQFF. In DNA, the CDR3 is TGCGCCAGCAGTCACAGGGACACCAACAATGAGCAGTTCTTC.

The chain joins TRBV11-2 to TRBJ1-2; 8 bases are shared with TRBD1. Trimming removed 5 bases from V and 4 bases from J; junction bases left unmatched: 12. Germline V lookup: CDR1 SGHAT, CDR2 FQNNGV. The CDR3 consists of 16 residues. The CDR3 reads CASSPLRGDRFYGYTF. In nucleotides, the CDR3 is TGTGCCAGCAGCCCCCTAAGGGGGGACAGGTTCTATGGCTACACCTTC.

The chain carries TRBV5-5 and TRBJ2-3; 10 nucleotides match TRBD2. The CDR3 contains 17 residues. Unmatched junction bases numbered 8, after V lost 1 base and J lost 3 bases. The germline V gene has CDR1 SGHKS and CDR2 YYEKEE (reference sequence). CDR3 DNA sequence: TGTGCCAGCAGCTTGAAGAGGCTAGCGGGAGTGACAGATACGCAGTATTTT. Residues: CASSLKRLAGVTDTQYF.

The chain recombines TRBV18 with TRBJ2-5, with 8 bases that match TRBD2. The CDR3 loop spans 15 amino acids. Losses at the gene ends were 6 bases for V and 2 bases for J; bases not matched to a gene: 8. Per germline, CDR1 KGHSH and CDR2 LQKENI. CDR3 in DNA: TGTGCCAGCTCCTTGTTAACTAGCGGACAAGAGACCCAGTACTTC. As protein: CASSLLTSGQETQYF.

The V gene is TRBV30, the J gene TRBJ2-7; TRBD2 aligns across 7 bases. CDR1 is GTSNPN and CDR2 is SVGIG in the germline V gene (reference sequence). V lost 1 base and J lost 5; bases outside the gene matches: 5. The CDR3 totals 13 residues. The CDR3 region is CAWSGGGSNEQYV. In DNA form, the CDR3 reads TGTGCCTGGAGTGGTGGCGGGAGCAACGAGCAGTACGTC.

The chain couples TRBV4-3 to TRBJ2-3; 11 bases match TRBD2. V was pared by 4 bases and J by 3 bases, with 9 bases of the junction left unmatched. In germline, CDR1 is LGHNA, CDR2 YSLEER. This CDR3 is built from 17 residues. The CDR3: CASSPLPGTSGTDTQYF. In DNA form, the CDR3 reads TGCGCCAGCAGCCCCCTGCCCGGGACTAGCGGAACAGATACGCAGTATTTT.

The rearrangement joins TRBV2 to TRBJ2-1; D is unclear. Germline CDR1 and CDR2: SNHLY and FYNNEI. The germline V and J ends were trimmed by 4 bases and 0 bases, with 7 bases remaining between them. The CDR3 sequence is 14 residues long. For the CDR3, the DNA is TGTGCCAGCAGTGTGACTGGCTCCTACAATGAGCAGTTCTTC. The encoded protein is CASSVTGSYNEQFF.

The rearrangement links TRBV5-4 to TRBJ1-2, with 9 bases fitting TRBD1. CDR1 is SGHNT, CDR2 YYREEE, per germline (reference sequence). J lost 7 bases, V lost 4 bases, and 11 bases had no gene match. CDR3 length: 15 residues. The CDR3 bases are TGTGCCAGCAGCCCAGAGGACAGGGGCGTAAGTGGCTACACCTTC. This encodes CASSPEDRGVSGYTF.